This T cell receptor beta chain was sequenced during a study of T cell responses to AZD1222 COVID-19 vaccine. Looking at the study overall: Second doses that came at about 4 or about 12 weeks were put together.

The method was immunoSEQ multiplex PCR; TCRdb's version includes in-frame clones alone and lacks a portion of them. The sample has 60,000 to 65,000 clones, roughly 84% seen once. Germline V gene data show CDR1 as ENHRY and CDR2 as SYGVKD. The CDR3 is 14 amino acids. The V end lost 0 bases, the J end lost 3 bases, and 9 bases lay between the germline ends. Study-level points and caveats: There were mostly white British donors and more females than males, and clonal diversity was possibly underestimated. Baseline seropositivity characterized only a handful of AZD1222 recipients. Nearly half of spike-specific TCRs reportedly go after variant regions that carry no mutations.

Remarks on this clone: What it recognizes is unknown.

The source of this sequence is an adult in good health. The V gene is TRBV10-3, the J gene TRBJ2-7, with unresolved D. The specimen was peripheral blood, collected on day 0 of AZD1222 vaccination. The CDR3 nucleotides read TGTGCCATCAGTGAGTCATTACAGAACTACGAGCAGTACTTC. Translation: CAISESLQNYEQYF.